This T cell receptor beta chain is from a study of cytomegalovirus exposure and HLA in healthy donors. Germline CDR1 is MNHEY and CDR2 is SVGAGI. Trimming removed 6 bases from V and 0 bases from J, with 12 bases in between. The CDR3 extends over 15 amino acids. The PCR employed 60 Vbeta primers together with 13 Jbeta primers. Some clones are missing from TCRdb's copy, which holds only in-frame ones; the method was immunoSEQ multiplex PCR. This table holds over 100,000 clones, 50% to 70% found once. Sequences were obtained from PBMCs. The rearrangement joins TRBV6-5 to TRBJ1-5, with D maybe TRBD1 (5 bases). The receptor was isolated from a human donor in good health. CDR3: CASRPRGGSNQPQHF. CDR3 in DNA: TGTGCCAGCAGGCCCCGGGGGGGTAGCAATCAGCCCCAGCATTTT.